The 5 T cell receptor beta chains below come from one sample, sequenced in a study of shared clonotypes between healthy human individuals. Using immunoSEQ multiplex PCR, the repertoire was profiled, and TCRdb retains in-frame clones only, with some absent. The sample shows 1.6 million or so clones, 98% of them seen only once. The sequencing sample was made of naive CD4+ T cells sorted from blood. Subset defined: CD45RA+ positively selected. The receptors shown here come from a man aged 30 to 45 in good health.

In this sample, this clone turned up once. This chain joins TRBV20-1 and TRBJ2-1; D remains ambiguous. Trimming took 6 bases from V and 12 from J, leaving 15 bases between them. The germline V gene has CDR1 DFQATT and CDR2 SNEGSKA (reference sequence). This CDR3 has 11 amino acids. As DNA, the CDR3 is TGCAGTGCCCAGCTAACCCAGGCGCAGTTCTTC. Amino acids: CSAQLTQAQFF.

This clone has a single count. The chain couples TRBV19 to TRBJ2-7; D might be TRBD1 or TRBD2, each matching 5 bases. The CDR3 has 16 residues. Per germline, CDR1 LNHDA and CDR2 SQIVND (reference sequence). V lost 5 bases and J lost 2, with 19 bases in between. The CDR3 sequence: CASSFSGAPNPYEQYF. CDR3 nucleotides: TGTGCCAGTAGTTTCTCCGGGGCCCCGAACCCCTACGAGCAGTACTTC.

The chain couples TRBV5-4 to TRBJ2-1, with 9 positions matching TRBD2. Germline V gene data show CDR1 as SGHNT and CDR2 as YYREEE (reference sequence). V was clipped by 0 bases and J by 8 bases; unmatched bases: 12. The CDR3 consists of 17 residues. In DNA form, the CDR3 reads TGTGCCAGCAGCTTGGGTCCCCAGGCGGGAGGGCCCGATGAGCAGTTCTTC. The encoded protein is CASSLGPQAGGPDEQFF.

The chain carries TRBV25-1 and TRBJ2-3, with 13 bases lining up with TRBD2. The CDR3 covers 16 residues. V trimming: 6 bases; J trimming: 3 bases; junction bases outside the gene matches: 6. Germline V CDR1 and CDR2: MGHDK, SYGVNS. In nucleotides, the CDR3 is TGTGCCAGCAGAGTGACTAGCGGGAGGTCTACAGATACGCAGTATTTT. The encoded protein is CASRVTSGRSTDTQYF.

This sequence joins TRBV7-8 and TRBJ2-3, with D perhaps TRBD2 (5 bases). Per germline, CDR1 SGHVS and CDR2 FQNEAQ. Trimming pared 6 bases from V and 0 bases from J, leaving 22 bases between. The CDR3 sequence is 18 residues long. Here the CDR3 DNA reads TGTGCCAGCAGTCGGTACCCACGGGGTTTTACTAGCACAGATACGCAGTATTTT. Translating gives CASSRYPRGFTSTDTQYF.